These 28 T cell receptor beta chains were sequenced from one sample in a study of shared clonotypes between healthy human individuals (dated by TCRdb to the early 2020s). CD8 naive samples consisted of CD45RO-negative cells that were positively selected for CCR7, yielding a CD45RA+CCR7+ population without TemRA cells. The library was made by the immunoSEQ multiplex PCR assay. In its TCRdb copy, this immuneACCESS table keeps in-frame sequences only and misses some clones. Where compared with another copy, unresolved V genes explain less than half of these, and the others have no known cause. In this sample the table shows about 2.1 million clones, 90% to 95% of which occur a single time. The ten largest clones add up to around 1.7% of the sample. Sequencing was done on a sample of naive CD8+ T cells from PBMCs. What this sample's cell subset or site label stands for: CD45RA+CCR7+. The receptors were sampled from a man aged 18 to 30 in good health. Some clones in this sample may be carry-over from other donors' samples.

The chain recombines TRBV5-1 with TRBJ1-2; no firm D call. Looked up from germline, CDR1 is SGHRS and CDR2 is YFSETQ. This CDR3 comprises 14 residues. Trimming took off 4 bases at V and 3 bases at J, with 13 bases between the two ends. CDR3 region: CASSQEPGDYGYTF. CDR3 nucleotides: TGCGCCAGCAGCCAGGAACCCGGGGACTATGGCTACACCTTC.

As concerns this clone: This same CDR3 is encoded by further DNA sequences in the sample. The chain recombines TRBV27 with TRBJ2-3; D not certain. Germline assignment: CDR1 MNHEY and CDR2 SMNVEV (reference sequence). CDR3 length: 13 amino acids. Deletions cut 3 bases from V and 0 bases from J, with 4 bases between. DNA for the CDR3: TGTGCCAGCAGTTTGTTTAGCACAGATACGCAGTATTTT. Encoded protein: CASSLFSTDTQYF.

This sequence joins TRBV7-8 and TRBJ2-1, with TRBD1 matching over 8 bases. This CDR3 is 16 amino acids long. CDR1 and CDR2 from the germline V gene are SGHVS and FQNEAQ. Losses at the gene ends were 1 base for V and 4 bases for J; bases not matched to a gene: 6. CDR3 coding DNA: TGTGCCAGCAGCTTAGTCGGTGACAGGGGTTACAATGAGCAGTTCTTC. It encodes CASSLVGDRGYNEQFF. The full variable domain, with the rest looked up from reference TRBV7-8 and TRBJ2-1, is GAGVSQSPRYKVAKRGQDVALRCDPISGHVSLFWYQQALGQGPEFLTYFQNEAQLDKSGLPSDRFFAERPEGSVSTLKIQRTQQEDSAVYLCASSLVGDRGYNEQFFGPGTRLTVL.

V gene TRBV7-9 combines with J gene TRBJ1-5; maybe TRBD1 (6 bases). Germline CDR1 reads SEHNR; CDR2 reads FQNEAQ (reference sequence). The CDR3 length is 19 residues. V was clipped by 7 bases and J by 0 bases, with 25 bases between them. The CDR3 reads CASITAGTQGSDSNQPQHF. DNA for the CDR3: TGTGCCAGCATCACGGCCGGGACACAAGGAAGTGATAGCAATCAGCCCCAGCATTTT. Full variable domain (rest looked up from reference TRBV7-9 and TRBJ1-5): DTGVSQNPRHKITKRGQNVTFRCDPISEHNRLYWYRQTLGQGPEFLTYFQNEAQLEKSRLLSDRFSAERPKGSFSTLEIQRTEQGDSAMYLCASITAGTQGSDSNQPQHFGDGTRLSIL.

The chain carries TRBV30 and TRBJ2-1; 8 bases map to TRBD2. This CDR3 has 14 amino acids. V lost 5 bases and J lost 5; bases outside the gene matches: 8. Germline loops: CDR1 GTSNPN, CDR2 SVGIG (reference sequence). CDR3 DNA: TGTGCCTGGTCGGGACTAGTTCTGCACAATGAGCAGTTCTTC. It translates to CAWSGLVLHNEQFF.

The chain couples TRBV2 to TRBJ2-2; perhaps TRBD1 as D (5 bases). This CDR3 spans 13 amino acids. Germline values: CDR1 SNHLY, CDR2 FYNNEI. V was pared by 6 bases and J by 8 bases, with 13 bases between. CDR3 nucleotide sequence: TGTGCCAGCAGGACGACAGTTGGGGGGGAGCTGTTTTTT. Its protein product is CASRTTVGGELFF. Combining the CDR3 with reference TRBV2 and TRBJ2-2 gives the whole variable domain EPEVTQTPSHQVTQMGQEVILRCVPISNHLYFYWYRQILGQKVEFLVSFYNNEISEKSEIFDDQFSVERPDGSNFTLKIRSTKLEDSAMYFCASRTTVGGELFFGEGSRLTVL.

The chain carries TRBV7-7 and TRBJ1-1; D remains unclear. The CDR3 runs 15 residues. The germline V gene has CDR1 SSHAT and CDR2 FNYEAQ (reference sequence). Trimming left V 5 bases short and J 7 bases short, with 20 bases between. The CDR3 sequence is CASSPLRSGPIEAFF. Written as DNA, the CDR3 is TGTGCCAGCAGCCCTTTGAGATCAGGACCCATTGAAGCTTTCTTT.

The V and J genes are TRBV25-1 and TRBJ2-5; no definite D call. The CDR3 covers 12 residues. The germline CDR1 and CDR2 sequences are MGHDK and SYGVNS. The V and J ends lost 7 bases and 2 bases respectively, with 8 bases between them. The CDR3 nucleotides are TGTGCCAGCATAGGATCTCAAGAGACCCAGTACTTC. This codes for CASIGSQETQYF.

The chain couples TRBV7-2 to TRBJ2-3, with D possibly TRBD2 on 6 matching bases. Germline V CDR1 and CDR2: SGHTA, FQGNSA. Trimming removed 3 bases from V and 6 bases from J, with 10 bases in between. The CDR3 consists of 13 residues. CDR3 sequence reads: CASSLTSWDTQYF. The CDR3 DNA follows: TGTGCCAGCAGCTTGACTAGTTGGGATACGCAGTATTTT.

The genes are TRBV6-5 and TRBJ2-7; TRBD1 aligns across 10 bases. Germline V gene lookup returns CDR1 MNHEY and CDR2 SVGAGI. Losses at the gene ends were 8 bases for V and 5 bases for J; bases not matched to a gene: 9. The CDR3 is 14 amino acids. The CDR3 reads CASAAGQGINEQYF. CDR3 coding DNA: TGTGCCAGCGCCGCGGGACAGGGGATTAACGAGCAGTACTTC.

This clone has a handful of counts. Other DNA sequences from this sample encode an identical CDR3 as well. This chain links TRBV7-9 with TRBJ2-1; D uncertain. Trimming removed 1 base at V and 5 bases at J, with 3 bases between. This CDR3 is built from 12 residues. Per the germline V gene, CDR1 is SEHNR and CDR2 is FQNEAQ (reference sequence). CDR3 residues: CASSLGHNEQFF. DNA of the CDR3: TGTGCCAGCAGCTTAGGGCACAATGAGCAGTTCTTC.

CDR3 bases: TGTGCCAGCAGGCATCGACAGGGTCGGAATAATTCACCCCTCCACTTT. It encodes CASRHRQGRNNSPLHF. The rearrangement uses TRBV28 and TRBJ1-6; 7 positions match TRBD1. The V segment lost 6 bases and the J segment 5 bases; nucleotides outside the gene matches: 10. From germline, CDR1 is MDHEN and CDR2 SYDVKM. This CDR3 is 16 amino acids long.

The chain carries TRBV7-6 and TRBJ1-2; D unclear. This CDR3 comprises 14 residues. Looked up from germline, CDR1 is SGHVS and CDR2 is FNYEAQ. Trimming took 2 bases from V and 2 from J, leaving 9 bases between them. The CDR3 is CASSLSAENYGYTF. CDR3 nucleotide sequence: TGTGCCAGCAGCTTATCGGCGGAGAACTATGGCTACACCTTC.

The table lists this clone with a few counts. The gene calls are TRBV30 and TRBJ1-1; weak D call: TRBD1 (5 bases). Germline V gene sequence: CDR1 GTSNPN, CDR2 SVGIG (reference sequence). The V end was cut by 7 bases, the J end by 1 base, with 16 bases between. The CDR3 spans 14 residues. This CDR3 reads CAYRRANTNTEAFF. CDR3 nucleotide sequence: TGTGCCTACAGGAGGGCGAACACGAACACTGAAGCTTTCTTT. The whole variable domain, filled in from reference TRBV30 and TRBJ1-1, reads SQTIHQWPATLVQPVGSPLSLECTVEGTSNPNLYWYRQAAGRGLQLLFYSVGIGQISSEVPQNLSASRPQDRQFILSSKKLLLSDSGFYLCAYRRANTNTEAFFGQGTRLTVV.

The table lists this clone with a count of one. The chain recombines TRBV5-8 with TRBJ2-3; 13 bases match TRBD2. This CDR3 spans 16 amino acids. The J segment lost 6 bases and the V segment lost 4 bases, leaving 8 bases of the junction unmatched. Germline lookup yields CDR1 SGHTS and CDR2 YDEGEE. CDR3 in amino acids: CASSDGTSGTVDTQYF. The CDR3 coding sequence is TGTGCCAGCAGCGACGGGACTAGCGGGACGGTTGATACGCAGTATTTT.

The gene calls are TRBV30 and TRBJ1-1, with D possibly matching TRBD1 (6 bases). The germline gives CDR1 GTSNPN, CDR2 SVGIG (reference sequence). V lost 0 bases, J lost 0 bases, and 11 bases lay in between. CDR3 length: 15 residues. CDR3 residues: CAWSVPGQMNTEAFF. The CDR3 region has the DNA TGTGCCTGGAGTGTACCAGGACAGATGAACACTGAAGCTTTCTTT.

The chain couples TRBV7-2 to TRBJ2-3; 11 bases align to TRBD2. Germline trimming cut 3 bases from V and 4 bases from J; bases unmatched to any gene: 15. This CDR3 comprises 19 residues. CDR1 SGHTA and CDR2 FQGNSA come from the germline V gene. The DNA of the CDR3 is TGTGCCAGCAGCTTCCTATTAGCGGGAGGGCCGCGGGGGGCAGATACGCAGTATTTT. This gives the protein CASSFLLAGGPRGADTQYF.

CDR3 bases: TGCGCCAGCAGCTCCACCGGGAGCCAGACGAACACCGGGGAGCTGTTTTTT. Protein: CASSSTGSQTNTGELFF. The chain joins TRBV5-1 to TRBJ2-2, with D perhaps TRBD2 (6 bases). Trimming stripped 3 bases from V and 0 bases from J, with 15 bases between. The CDR3 sequence is 17 residues long. Looked up from germline, CDR1 is SGHRS and CDR2 is YFSETQ. Full variable domain (missing parts from reference TRBV5-1 and TRBJ2-2): KAGVTQTPRYLIKTRGQQVTLSCSPISGHRSVSWYQQTPGQGLQFLFEYFSETQRNKGNFPGRFSGRQFSNSRSEMNVSTLELGDSALYLCASSSTGSQTNTGELFFGEGSRLTVL.

The chain carries TRBV5-8 and TRBJ1-2, with D maybe TRBD1 (5 bases). With 4 bases removed from V and 5 bases from J, the gap between germline ends came to 18 bases. Germline lookup yields CDR1 SGHTS and CDR2 YDEGEE. The CDR3 spans 15 residues. The CDR3 region has the DNA TGTGCCAGCAGCCCCGGCGCAGGACACTTTTATGGCTACACCTTC. It codes for CASSPGAGHFYGYTF.

The chain combines TRBV7-6 with TRBJ1-2; TRBD1 aligns across 10 bases. The junction had 9 bases not matched to a gene; V was cut back by 5 bases and J by 3 bases. This CDR3 comprises 16 residues. Per the germline V gene, CDR1 is SGHVS and CDR2 is FNYEAQ. The CDR3 DNA reads as TGTGCCAGCAGCCTCGGGGCGGGACAGGGGTACTATGGCTACACCTTC. This sequence encodes CASSLGAGQGYYGYTF.

This clone was detected only a few times. The CDR3 reads CASSPPWGELPYEQYF. DNA for the CDR3: TGTGCCAGCAGCCCCCCCTGGGGGGAGTTACCCTACGAGCAGTACTTC. The gene calls are TRBV28 and TRBJ2-7; maybe TRBD2 (6 bases). Trimming took 6 bases from V and 2 from J, leaving 20 bases between them. This CDR3 region has 16 residues. Germline V lookup: CDR1 MDHEN, CDR2 SYDVKM.

The chain has TRBV29-1 and TRBJ2-1, with TRBD2 matching over 9 bases. Germline lookup yields CDR1 SQVTM and CDR2 ANQGSEA. This CDR3 comprises 15 residues. V shed 7 bases and J 0 bases; nucleotides not matched to a gene: 7. CDR3 protein: CSDHSGRVSYNEQFF. CDR3 nucleotides: TGCAGCGACCATAGCGGGAGAGTCTCCTACAATGAGCAGTTCTTC.

This chain joins TRBV6-4 and TRBJ2-3; 10 nucleotides match TRBD2. The CDR3 runs 17 residues. V shed 0 bases and J 2 bases; nucleotides not matched to a gene: 5. Germline CDR1 is MRHNA and CDR2 is SNTAGT. This chain's CDR3 is CASSDSRTSGFTDTQYF. The CDR3 nucleotides are TGTGCCAGCAGTGACTCGAGGACTAGCGGTTTCACAGATACGCAGTATTTT.

This chain connects TRBV19 to TRBJ2-1; 10 nucleotides agree with TRBD1. With V trimmed by 6 bases and J by 5 bases, 10 bases remained unmatched. Germline loops: CDR1 LNHDA, CDR2 SQIVND (reference sequence). The length of the CDR3 is 16 residues. The CDR3 DNA sequence: TGTGCCAGTAGATTACGTGGGACAGGGGTTAACAATGAGCAGTTCTTC. Encoded protein: CASRLRGTGVNNEQFF.

The chain recombines TRBV2 with TRBJ2-3; tentatively, D is TRBD1 (5 bases). The ends were cut back, 6 bases at V and 2 bases at J, with 15 bases in the middle. This CDR3 has 15 residues. Germline V gene sequence: CDR1 SNHLY, CDR2 FYNNEI. The CDR3 sequence: CASRATVLITDTQYF. The CDR3 bases are TGTGCCAGCAGGGCGACAGTCCTGATCACAGATACGCAGTATTTT.

The V gene is TRBV19, the J gene TRBJ2-5; D not certain. CDR3 size: 17 residues. V lost 5 bases and J lost 5, with 24 bases in between. CDR1 and CDR2 (germline): LNHDA, SQIVND (reference sequence). The CDR3 coding sequence is TGTGCCAGTAGTCCCCACACGGTGGGATTAGTGGGGGAGACCCAGTACTTC. Residues: CASSPHTVGLVGETQYF.

V is TRBV29-1 and J is TRBJ2-5, with TRBD2 matching over 11 bases. CDR3 length equals 16 residues. The trim removed 4 bases at V and 0 bases at J, leaving 7 bases unmatched. Germline assignment: CDR1 SQVTM and CDR2 ANQGSEA. The CDR3 protein is CSVGGWGLADQETQYF. The CDR3 DNA follows: TGCAGCGTTGGTGGCTGGGGACTAGCGGACCAAGAGACCCAGTACTTC.

This clone is a singleton in its sample. The V gene is TRBV19, the J gene TRBJ2-3; no reliable D call. There are 12 residues in the CDR3. V was shortened by 7 bases and J by 4 bases, with 9 bases between the two germline ends. Germline V gene lookup returns CDR1 LNHDA and CDR2 SQIVND (reference sequence). CDR3 in amino acids: CASTNRSDTQYF. For the CDR3, the DNA is TGTGCCAGTACAAACCGGTCAGATACGCAGTATTTT.